The T cell receptor beta chain under discussion was sequenced for a study of shared clonotypes between healthy human individuals. In the study overall: Per-donor plates numbered three CD4 naive, three CD4 memory, two CD8 naive and one CD8 memory.

Assay used: immunoSEQ multiplex PCR; TCRdb lists only in-frame clones, some missing. The sample records about 380,000 clones, 96% being singletons. The germline gives CDR1 LNHNV, CDR2 YYDKDF (reference sequence). With 0 bases removed from V and 0 bases from J, the gap between germline ends came to 9 bases. The CDR3 consists of 16 residues. This clone was found once. V usage is TRBV15 and J usage is TRBJ2-1; no definite D call. Sequencing input: memory CD8+ T cells sorted from blood. The subset was: CD45RO+ cells pooled with CCR7-negative TemRA cells. The sequence derives from a man aged 30-40 years in good health. This CDR3 is CATSRDIPSSYNEQFF. CDR3 DNA sequence: TGTGCCACCAGCAGAGATATACCTAGCTCCTACAATGAGCAGTTCTTC.